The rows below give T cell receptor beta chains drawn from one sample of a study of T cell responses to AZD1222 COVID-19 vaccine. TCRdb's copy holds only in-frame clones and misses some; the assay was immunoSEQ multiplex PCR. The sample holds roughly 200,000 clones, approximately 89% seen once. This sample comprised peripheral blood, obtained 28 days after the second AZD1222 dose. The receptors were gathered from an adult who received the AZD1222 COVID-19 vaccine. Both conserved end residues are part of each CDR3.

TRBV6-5 CASSRDYSGNTIYF
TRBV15 CATSRQVGLNEKLFF
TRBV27 CASTTSGTGARGSPLHF
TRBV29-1 CSVEKGTGYEQYF
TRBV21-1 CASSLGLASSGNNEQFF
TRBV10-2 CASSGGAGEDGELFF
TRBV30 CAWSLTGNVGEQFF
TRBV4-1 CASSQALAGVSSYNEQFF
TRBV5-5 CASSGGPGNYNEQFF
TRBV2 CASILLGRAQYF
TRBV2 CASRTTSIPYNEQFF
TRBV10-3 CAISESGLGVQPQHF
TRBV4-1 CASSQLSGLITGTGELFF
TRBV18 CASSPGSARDWPQHF
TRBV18 CASSPGLAGVEELFF
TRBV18 CASSQPGQASDF
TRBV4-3 CASSQDFFGGTEAFF
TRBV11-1 CASSSGHARVSDTQYF
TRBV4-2 CASSQDPAGGPSDTQYF
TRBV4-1 CASSQTGASSYNEQFF
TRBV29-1 CSVEFGGAENYGYTF
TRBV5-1 CASSLLDYNEQFF
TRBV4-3 CASSPQGAGSTDTQYF
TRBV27 CASSLSRTSGRAGSYEQYF
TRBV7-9 CASSLVGRGSYSPLHF
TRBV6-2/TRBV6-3 CASSYYRGTSGANIQYF
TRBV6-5 CASRLRDSYEQYF
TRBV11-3 CASSQRGGNSYNEQFF
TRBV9 CASSVDTRSPLHF
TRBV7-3 CASSLDKGPSYEQYF
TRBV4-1 CASSQPGLAGGTSNTGELFF
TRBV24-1 CATSDSAGATTGELFF
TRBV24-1 CATSDFPTSGHEQFF
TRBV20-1 CSAKNYNTIYF
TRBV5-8 CASSHPTSGPYNEQFF
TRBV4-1 CASSQVGGREDTEAFF
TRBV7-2 CASSLASSGGPRGQYF
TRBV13 CASSQGPSSYEQYF
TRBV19 CASRTGVIDEQFF
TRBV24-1 CATSDRTGASETQYF
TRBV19 CASSIGAQSGTEAFF